The 15 T cell receptor beta chains presented below share a single source sample, sequenced in a study of shared clonotypes between healthy human individuals. Sequenced by immunoSEQ multiplex PCR; TCRdb stores in-frame clones only, minus some. Of 2 million to 2.5 million clones listed, less than 95% are singletons. Naive CD8 populations comprised CD45RO-negative cells positively selected for CCR7, excluding terminally differentiated effector memory CD45RA+ cells. What was sequenced was naive CD8+ T cells sorted from blood. Receptor source: a man younger than 35 in good health.

V gene TRBV9 combines with J gene TRBJ2-2; D call uncertain. The V end was cut by 1 base, the J end by 2 bases, with 12 bases between. The germline V gene encodes CDR1 SGDLS and CDR2 YYNGEE. The CDR3 contains 16 residues. CDR3 in amino acids: CASSVPDGGNTGELFF. For the CDR3, the DNA is TGTGCCAGCAGCGTACCAGATGGCGGTAACACCGGGGAGCTGTTTTTT.

The chain employs TRBV28 and TRBJ2-7, with 12 bases aligning to TRBD1. The length of the CDR3 is 14 residues. The trim removed 6 bases at V and 4 bases at J, leaving 4 bases unmatched. Germline assignment: CDR1 MDHEN and CDR2 SYDVKM. The CDR3 is CASRGTGGGYEQYF. CDR3 DNA: TGTGCCAGCAGGGGGACAGGGGGCGGTTACGAGCAGTACTTC.

This clone is a singleton in its sample. In nucleotides, the CDR3 is TGTGCCAGCAGTTACGGGGTAGGCGGGGAGCTGTTTTTT. Translating gives CASSYGVGGELFF. V is TRBV6-5 and J is TRBJ2-2; D unclear. Germline V gene lookup returns CDR1 MNHEY and CDR2 SVGAGI. V was pared by 2 bases and J by 7 bases, with 8 bases between. CDR3 length equals 13 residues.

The rearrangement joins TRBV5-1 to TRBJ2-3; 7 nucleotides match TRBD1. Trimming cost V 6 bases and J 2 bases; bases outside gene matches: 6. The CDR3 has 14 residues. Germline-derived CDR1 and CDR2 are SGHRS and YFSETQ. In DNA form, the CDR3 reads TGCGCCAGCACCGGGACAGCCTACACAGATACGCAGTATTTT. Protein product: CASTGTAYTDTQYF.

The chain employs TRBV9 and TRBJ2-1; 12 bases line up with TRBD2. In germline, CDR1 is SGDLS, CDR2 YYNGEE. V dropped 3 bases and J dropped 0; count of bases not matched to a gene: 7. This CDR3 comprises 18 residues. The CDR3 sequence is CASSDGTSGLSSYNEQFF. The CDR3 bases are TGTGCCAGCAGCGACGGGACTAGCGGGTTGAGCTCCTACAATGAGCAGTTCTTC.

V gene TRBV13 combines with J gene TRBJ2-7, with 7 bases that match TRBD1. With V trimmed by 5 bases and J by 1 base, 5 bases remained unmatched. The V gene's germline CDR1 is PRHDT and CDR2 FYEKMQ (reference sequence). The CDR3 is 14 amino acids. CDR3 loop: CASSTGQRSYEQYF. The CDR3 DNA reads as TGTGCCAGCAGCACGGGACAGAGATCCTACGAGCAGTACTTC.

The chain employs TRBV7-6 and TRBJ2-1; possible D gene TRBD2, 5 bases. The CDR3 spans 15 residues. Germline-derived CDR1 and CDR2 are SGHVS and FNYEAQ. The V end lost 1 base, the J end lost 4 bases, and 11 bases lay between the germline ends. CDR3 protein: CASSLGSSGYNEQFF. The CDR3 bases are TGTGCCAGCAGCTTAGGTTCCTCGGGGTACAATGAGCAGTTCTTC.

The chain uses TRBV5-4 and TRBJ1-2; 10 bases align to TRBD1. The germline CDR1 and CDR2 sequences are SGHNT and YYREEE (reference sequence). CDR3 size: 13 residues. After removal of 4 bases from V and 4 bases from J, the junction contained 1 base not matched to a gene. The CDR3: CASSGDRGYGYTF. The CDR3 coding sequence is TGTGCCAGCAGCGGGGACAGGGGCTATGGCTACACCTTC.

The V call is TRBV6-6, the J call TRBJ2-7; perhaps TRBD2 as D (7 bases). The CDR3 sequence is 15 residues long. The germline V gene has CDR1 MNHNY and CDR2 SVGAGI (reference sequence). V was clipped by 0 bases and J by 4 bases, with 13 bases between them. CDR3 nucleotide sequence: TGTGCCAGCAGTTACTCTCCGGGGGGCGAGTACGAGCAGTACTTC. Translation: CASSYSPGGEYEQYF.

This rearrangement joins TRBV9 to TRBJ1-2; no clear D gene. This CDR3 contains 12 residues. V lost 3 bases and J lost 4, with 7 bases in between. Germline assignment: CDR1 SGDLS and CDR2 YYNGEE. CDR3: CASSDDVYGYTF. The CDR3 DNA reads TGTGCCAGCAGCGACGACGTCTATGGCTACACCTTC.

The V and J genes are TRBV9 and TRBJ2-5; D might be TRBD2 (5 bases). V was pared by 4 bases and J by 3 bases, with 19 bases between. CDR3 length: 16 amino acids. Germline V lookup: CDR1 SGDLS, CDR2 YYNGEE. CDR3 sequence: CASSPEGEGLEETQYF. Here the CDR3 DNA reads TGTGCCAGCAGCCCCGAAGGTGAGGGTTTAGAAGAGACCCAGTACTTC. The entire variable domain, with the rest obtained from reference TRBV9 and TRBJ2-5, is as follows: DSGVTQTPKHLITATGQRVTLRCSPRSGDLSVYWYQQSLDQGLQFLIQYYNGEERAKGNILERFSAQQFPDLHSELNLSSLELGDSALYFCASSPEGEGLEETQYFGPGTRLLVL.

In DNA, the CDR3 is TGTGCCTGGAGTGAACAGGGGAAAGGAAACACTGAAGCTTTCTTT. Its translation: CAWSEQGKGNTEAFF. The rearrangement uses TRBV30 and TRBJ1-1, with 7 bases fitting TRBD1. J was trimmed by 2 bases and V by 1 base; bases with no gene match: 7. This CDR3 has 15 amino acids. Germline lookup yields CDR1 GTSNPN and CDR2 SVGIG (reference sequence).

The V call is TRBV4-3, the J call TRBJ1-1; possible D gene TRBD1, 5 bases. The CDR3 spans 14 residues. CDR1 and CDR2 from the germline V gene are LGHNA and YSLEER. V was trimmed by 4 bases and J by 5 bases, leaving 14 bases between them. CDR3 amino acids: CASSPGGGWTEAFF. CDR3 coding DNA: TGCGCCAGCAGCCCCGGGGGGGGTTGGACTGAAGCTTTCTTT.

The V call is TRBV2, the J call TRBJ2-2; 7 bases map to TRBD1. The CDR3 is 17 residues long. The germline CDR1 and CDR2 sequences are SNHLY and FYNNEI. With 7 bases clipped from V and 4 bases from J, the junction kept 15 bases outside the gene matches. The DNA for the CDR3 is TGTGCCAGCACTGAGACTACAGGGGTCGAGAGCACCGGGGAGCTGTTTTTT. It translates to CASTETTGVESTGELFF.

The chain combines TRBV5-6 with TRBJ2-7, with D possibly TRBD1 on 5 matching bases. V dropped 0 bases and J dropped 1 base, with 17 bases sitting between them. This CDR3 has 17 amino acids. CDR1 is SGHDT, CDR2 YYEEEE, per germline. CDR3 region: CASSLARGQGQSYEQYF. The CDR3, as DNA: TGTGCCAGCAGCTTGGCGAGAGGACAAGGACAATCCTACGAGCAGTACTTC.